This T cell receptor (beta chain) was captured by sequencing in a study of OX40 agonist ivuxolimab in advanced cancers. Study-wide context: Patients received ivuxolimab, an intravenous treatment, every 2 weeks at 0.01 to 10 mg/kg. People who had prior anti-PD-1, anti-PD-L1 or anti-CTLA-4 therapy could take part, and 40% had some. Study results and limitations: Both CD4+ and CD8+ T cell populations in blood had undergone clonal expansion by week 6 at 0.1 to 3.0 mg/kg.

As regards this clone: The target antigen is unknown.

The germline gives CDR1 SGHNT, CDR2 YYREEE (reference sequence). The CDR3 is 16 amino acids. The V end was cut by 2 bases, the J end by 0 bases, with 12 bases between. Only in-frame clones appear in the TCRdb table, and some are missing; sequencing was by immunoSEQ multiplex PCR. The sample has 36,000 or so clones, around 82% seen once. This specimen was CD4+ or CD8+ T cells sorted from blood, taken in a trial of the OX40 agonist ivuxolimab. The chain is built from TRBV5-4 and TRBJ2-1, with a weak D call TRBD2 (6 bases). This TCR was sampled from an adult with an advanced solid tumor such as melanoma, head and neck, liver or kidney cancer. This chain's CDR3 is CASSFRGALSYNEQFF. The CDR3 coding sequence is TGTGCCAGCAGCTTCCGCGGGGCTCTCTCCTACAATGAGCAGTTCTTC. The full variable domain, completed using reference TRBV5-4 and TRBJ2-1, is ETGVTQSPTHLIKTRGQQVTLRCSSQSGHNTVSWYQQALGQGPQFIFQYYREEENGRGNFPPRFSGLQFPNYSSELNVNALELDDSALYLCASSFRGALSYNEQFFGPGTRLTVL.